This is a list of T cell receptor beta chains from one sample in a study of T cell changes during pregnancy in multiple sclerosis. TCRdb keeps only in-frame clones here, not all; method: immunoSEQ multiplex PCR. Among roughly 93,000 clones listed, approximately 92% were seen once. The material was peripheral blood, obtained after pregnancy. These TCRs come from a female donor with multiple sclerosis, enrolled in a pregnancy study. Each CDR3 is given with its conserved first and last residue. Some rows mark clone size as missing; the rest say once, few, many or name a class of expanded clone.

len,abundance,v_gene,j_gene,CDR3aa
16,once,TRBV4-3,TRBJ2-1,CASSHRLAGGENEQFF
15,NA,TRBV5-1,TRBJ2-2,CASSFGLLNTGELFF
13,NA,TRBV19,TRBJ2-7,CASSPPYSYEQYF
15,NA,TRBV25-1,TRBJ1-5,CASSESQGPYQPQHF
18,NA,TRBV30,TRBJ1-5,CAWSQDRGYPPSNQPQHF
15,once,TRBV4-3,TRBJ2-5,CASSQDGQAQETQYF
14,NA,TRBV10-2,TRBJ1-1,CASSESSGVVRAFF
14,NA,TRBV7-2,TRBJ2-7,CASSLGLAVNEQYF
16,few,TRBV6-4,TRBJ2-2,CASSILAGAGTGELFF
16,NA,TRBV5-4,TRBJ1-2,CASSLRGTERLGGYTF
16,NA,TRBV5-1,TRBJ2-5,CASSKTGTGGQETQYF
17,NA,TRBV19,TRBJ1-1,CASSRSGQFTVYTEAFF
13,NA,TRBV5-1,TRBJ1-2,CASGPGHSYGYTF
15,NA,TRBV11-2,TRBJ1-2,CASTESGTGGHGYTF
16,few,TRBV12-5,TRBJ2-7,CASGLAVSGGSYEQYF
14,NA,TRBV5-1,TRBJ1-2,CASSPLRRVNGYTF
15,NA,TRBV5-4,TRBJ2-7,CASSLAGGVGYEQYF
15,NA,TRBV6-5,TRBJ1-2,CASSPGQGAHGGYTF
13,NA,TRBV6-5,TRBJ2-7,CASTNYRGYEQYF
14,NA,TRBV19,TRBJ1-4,CASSTDRVGEKLFF
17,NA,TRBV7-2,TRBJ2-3,CASSFGSSGQGFDTQYF
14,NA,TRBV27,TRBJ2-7,CASSFGTGAYEQYF
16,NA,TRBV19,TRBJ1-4,CASSNPQGPANEKLFF
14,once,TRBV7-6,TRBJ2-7,CASSPLVSRDEQYF
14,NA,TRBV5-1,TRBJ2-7,CASNTGQGASEQYF
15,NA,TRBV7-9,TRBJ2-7,CASSPKEDRIYEQYF
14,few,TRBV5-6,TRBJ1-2,CASSKQPGQGGYTF
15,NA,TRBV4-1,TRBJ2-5,CASSQGDRVVETQYF
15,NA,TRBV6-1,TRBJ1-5,CASSEPGYSNQPQHF
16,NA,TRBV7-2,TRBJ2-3,CASSSGGRATLDTQYF
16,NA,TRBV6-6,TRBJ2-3,CASSQQPAGAGDTQYF
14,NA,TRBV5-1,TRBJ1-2,CASSLSDTHYGYTF
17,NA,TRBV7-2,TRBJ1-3,CASSLSAGGYSGNTIYF
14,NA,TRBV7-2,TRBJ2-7,CASSLGSVAYEQYF
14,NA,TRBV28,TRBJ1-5,CAISPGQGDQPQHF
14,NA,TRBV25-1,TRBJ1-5,CASSDSGVGQPQHF
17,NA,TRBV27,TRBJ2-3,CASSFAGSSPNSDTQYF
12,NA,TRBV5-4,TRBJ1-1,CASSWMGQQAFF
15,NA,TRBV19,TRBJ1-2,CASSLEQGRGKGYTF
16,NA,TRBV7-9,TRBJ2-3,CASSLGLADRTDTQYF
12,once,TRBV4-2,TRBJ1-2,CASELTGYGYTF
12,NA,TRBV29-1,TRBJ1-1,CSGDRIQGKAFF
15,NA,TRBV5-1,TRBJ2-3,CASSVIAGGQDTQYF
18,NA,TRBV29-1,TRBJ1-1,CSVVPPTGFFGQDTEAFF
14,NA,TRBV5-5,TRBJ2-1,CASSGRELYNEQFF
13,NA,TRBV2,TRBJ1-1,CASSGQGNTEAFF
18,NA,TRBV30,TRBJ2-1,CAWSGPAGGSSSYNEQFF